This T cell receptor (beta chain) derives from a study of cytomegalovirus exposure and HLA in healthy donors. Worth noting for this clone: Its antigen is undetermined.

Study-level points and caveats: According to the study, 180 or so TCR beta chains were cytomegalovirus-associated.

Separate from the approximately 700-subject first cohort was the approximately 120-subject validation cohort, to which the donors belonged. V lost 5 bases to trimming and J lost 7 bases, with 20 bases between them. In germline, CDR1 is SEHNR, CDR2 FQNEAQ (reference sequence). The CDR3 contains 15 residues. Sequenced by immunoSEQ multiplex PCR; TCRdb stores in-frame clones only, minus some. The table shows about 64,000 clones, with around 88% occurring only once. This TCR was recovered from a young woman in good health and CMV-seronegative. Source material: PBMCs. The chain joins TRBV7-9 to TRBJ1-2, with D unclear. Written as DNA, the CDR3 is TGTGCCAGCAGCCCCTTTTCGGGTTTTTTAACTGGCTACACCTTC. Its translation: CASSPFSGFLTGYTF. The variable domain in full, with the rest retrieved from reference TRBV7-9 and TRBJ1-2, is DTGVSQNPRHKITKRGQNVTFRCDPISEHNRLYWYRQTLGQGPEFLTYFQNEAQLEKSRLLSDRFSAERPKGSFSTLEIQRTEQGDSAMYLCASSPFSGFLTGYTFGSGTRLTVV.